This T cell receptor (beta chain) was documented in a study of T-cell reconstitution after alpha-beta-depleted transplantation in children (dated by TCRdb to between 2015 and 2016). At the level of the whole study: T-cell immune reconstitution after TCRalphabeta/CD19-depleted allogeneic hematopoietic cell transplantation in children was quantitatively tracked in the study by means of TCR repertoire profiling.

This specimen's treatment or condition label, per the study, means: allogeneic hematopoietic cell transplantation with graft depleted of TCRalphabeta T cells and CD19 B cells. TCRalphabeta/CD19-depleted allogeneic hematopoietic cell grafts were given to the transplant recipients, all of whom were children. V is reduced by 6 bases and J by 2 bases, leaving a spacing of 14 bases between them. The CDR3 runs 14 amino acids, cysteine and phenylalanine included. Of the read, only the CDR3 DNA is kept; its 42 bases are in frame from base 1. In the germline V gene (reference sequence), CDR1 corresponds to DFQATT and CDR2 to SNEGSKA. This clonotype was found many times. The antigen this receptor binds is unknown. No base-level quality is on record; no much larger clone is a single base apart. The library was generated by PCR. Instrument used: Illumina HiSeq 2500. To normalize quantification of the TCRbeta repertoire, the TCR libraries were built with molecular barcoding that relied on unique molecular identifiers. TCRdb cleaned the public reads at Q25 with fastp, built clones with MiXCR and kept in-frame beta chains. When rows share a CDR3 protein, they turn into one entry using the most common DNA and genes. The sample table shows about 190,000 distinct CDR3 sequences, and over 8.5% are seen once. The ten largest clones add up to roughly an eighth of the sample.

Results and caveats for the whole study, not just this receptor: In some patients, the high TCRbeta diversity seen at day 60 was put down to recipient T cells and intrathymic progenitors that had survived conditioning. The frequencies of hyperexpanded clones fell over the following months, and after one year, T-cell counts and TCRbeta diversity were mostly attributed to newly produced T cells. Apparently early alphabetaT-cell count recovery about two months after transplant reportedly relied on only several hundred rapidly expanded clones derived from non-depleted graft cells.

The TCR originated in a boy between 2 and 15 years old with acute myeloid leukemia, due to receive a stem cell transplant. This chain is built from TRBV20-1 and TRBJ1-5; D gene: possibly TRBD1, on 6 matching bases. Specimen: PBMCs, collected before TCRalphabeta/CD19-depleted stem cell transplant. In nucleotides, the sequence is TGCAGTGCCCGTCCGGGGGCAGGCAATCAGCCCCAGCATTTT. The translation is CSARPGAGNQPQHF.